One and the same sample provided the 23 T cell receptor beta chains below, sequenced in a study of T cells in Graves' hyperthyroidism and ophthalmopathy. TCR beta CDR3 sequences were amplified from RNA transcripts. Initially, a first-round RT-PCR of the TCR CDR3 employed the HTBI primer set. From the multiplex PCR reads, TCRdb called clonotypes with MiXCR, one entry per CDR3 protein. The sample carries roughly 510,000 distinct CDR3 sequences, less than 25% recorded once. Material for sequencing was blood. All receptors come from a man younger than 35 with Graves' hyperthyroidism.

This sequence joins TRBV2 and TRBJ1-1; D unresolved. The V end was cut by 3 bases, the J end by 5 bases, with 10 bases between. Germline V gene lookup returns CDR1 SNHLY and CDR2 FYNNEI. This CDR3 region has 13 residues. The chain's CDR3 is CASSEWEVTEAFF. The DNA for the CDR3 is TGTGCCAGCAGTGAGTGGGAGGTGACTGAAGCTTTCTTT.

The rearrangement joins TRBV5-5 to TRBJ1-1; no definite D call. Trimming left V 0 bases short and J 11 bases short, with 23 bases between. The CDR3 sequence is 16 residues long. The germline gives CDR1 SGHKS, CDR2 YYEKEE (reference sequence). CDR3 sequence (DNA): TGTGCCAGCAGCTTGGCCGACGGGGTACAGCCCTGGGAGGCTTTCTTT. The encoded protein is CASSLADGVQPWEAFF.

There are many counts of this clonotype. The V call is TRBV28, the J call TRBJ2-4, with D perhaps TRBD2 (6 bases). V shed 6 bases and J shed 0 bases, with 21 bases lying between them. The germline CDR1 and CDR2 sequences are MDHEN and SYDVKM. The CDR3 contains 18 residues. The CDR3 DNA sequence: TGTGCCAGCAGGCGGGGTGACATCAGAACGCTAGCCAAAAACATTCAGTACTTC. It specifies CASRRGDIRTLAKNIQYF.

The table lists this clonotype with many counts. The chain is built from TRBV29-1 and TRBJ2-5, with D tentatively TRBD1 or TRBD2 (5 bases each). Trimming stripped 4 bases from V and 0 bases from J, with 15 bases between. The CDR3 is made up of 15 amino acids. CDR1 SQVTM and CDR2 ANQGSEA come from the germline V gene. CDR3 nucleotides: TGCAGCGTTGGTGGCCTTAGGGGACACCAAGAGACCCAGTACTTC. As protein: CSVGGLRGHQETQYF.

The V and J genes are TRBV12-3 or TRBV12-4 and TRBJ2-2; no reliable D call. Trimming removed 6 bases from V and 5 bases from J, with 10 bases in between. This CDR3 comprises 13 residues. Here the CDR3 reads CASRSLRTGELFF. The CDR3 nucleotides read TGTGCCAGCAGGTCGTTAAGGACCGGGGAGCTGTTTTTT.

The sample holds one count of this clonotype. The chain has TRBV27 and TRBJ2-7; D unclear. The V gene lost 0 bases and the J gene lost 7 bases, with 13 bases spanning the gap. Germline CDR1 reads MNHEY; CDR2 reads SMNVEV (reference sequence). The CDR3 length is 14 residues. CDR3 region: CASSLSSSSEEQYF. In DNA form, the CDR3 reads TGTGCCAGCAGTTTATCGTCCTCCTCGGAGGAGCAGTACTTC.

This clonotype was recorded at least ten times. The genes are TRBV19 and TRBJ2-5, with D perhaps given as TRBD1 or TRBD2 (6 bases each). This CDR3 has 14 residues. Germline V gene sequence: CDR1 LNHDA, CDR2 SQIVND (reference sequence). Trimming pared 5 bases from V and 2 bases from J, leaving 12 bases between. CDR3 in amino acids: CASSDGGRQETQYF. CDR3 nucleotides: TGTGCCAGTAGTGATGGGGGGCGGCAAGAGACCCAGTACTTC.

Ten or more counts support this clonotype. V gene TRBV20-1 combines with J gene TRBJ1-2; possible D gene TRBD1, 5 bases. This CDR3 is built from 13 residues. The V end was cut by 5 bases, the J end by 3 bases, with 13 bases between. The V gene's germline CDR1 is DFQATT and CDR2 SNEGSKA (reference sequence). The CDR3 DNA sequence: TGCAGTGCTGGGGGAAGGGGTGACTATGGCTACACCTTC. Translating gives CSAGGRGDYGYTF.

This clonotype was detected only a few times. The chain is built from TRBV19 and TRBJ2-5; 7 bases line up with TRBD2. V lost 5 bases and J lost 9; bases outside the gene matches: 6. Per germline, CDR1 LNHDA and CDR2 SQIVND (reference sequence). The CDR3 length is 12 residues. The CDR3 coding sequence is TGTGCCAGTAGTCCTCTGGGAGGGGCCCAGTACTTC. Translating gives CASSPLGGAQYF.

At least ten counts were recorded for this clonotype. The chain couples TRBV12-3 or TRBV12-4 to TRBJ2-2; TRBD1 matches 8 bases. The CDR3 is 15 amino acids. J gave up 4 bases and V 3 bases, and 4 bases lay outside the gene matches. In DNA, the CDR3 is TGTGCCAGCAGTTTTACAGGGGGTGGCACCGGGGAGCTGTTTTTT. This gives the protein CASSFTGGGTGELFF.

In this sample, this clonotype turned up many times. V usage is TRBV6-5 and J usage is TRBJ1-3; D may be TRBD1 (5 bases). V was cut by 6 bases and J by 2 bases, with 14 bases left in between. Germline CDR1 and CDR2: MNHEY and SVGAGI. The CDR3 has 15 amino acids. The CDR3 reads CASSPGPGPGNTIYF. The CDR3 DNA follows: TGTGCCAGCAGCCCGGGACCGGGGCCTGGAAACACCATATATTTT.

This clonotype was observed at least ten times. The V and J genes are TRBV30 and TRBJ1-1, with D possibly matching TRBD1 (5 bases). The germline V and J ends were trimmed by 1 base and 5 bases, with 8 bases remaining between them. This CDR3 has 12 residues. The germline CDR1 and CDR2 sequences are GTSNPN and SVGIG (reference sequence). The CDR3 spells CAWSDEGTEAFF. The CDR3, as DNA: TGTGCCTGGAGTGACGAGGGGACTGAAGCTTTCTTT.

This clonotype was seen many times. The V and J genes are TRBV6-5 and TRBJ2-2; D remains ambiguous. Germline loops: CDR1 MNHEY, CDR2 SVGAGI. The CDR3 loop spans 17 amino acids. Trimming took 2 bases from V and 3 from J, leaving 16 bases between them. Written as DNA, the CDR3 is TGTGCCAGCAGTTACGGGGTGGAAGGCCCCGACACCGGGGAGCTGTTTTTT. It translates to CASSYGVEGPDTGELFF.

This clonotype was observed once. V usage is TRBV7-3 and J usage is TRBJ2-5; 16 bases are a match to TRBD2. V was clipped by 3 bases and J by 4 bases; unmatched bases: 8. Germline-derived CDR1 and CDR2 are SGHTA and FQGTGA. The CDR3 has 18 amino acids. The CDR3 sequence: CASSFPGLAGGPRETQYF. Written as DNA, the CDR3 is TGTGCCAGCAGCTTCCCGGGACTAGCGGGAGGGCCGAGAGAGACCCAGTACTTC.

This clonotype was detected ten times or more. This may stem from a read error, because a much larger clone lies one nucleotide away. V usage is TRBV6-1 and J usage is TRBJ1-1; maybe TRBD1 (6 bases). This CDR3 contains 10 residues. The V gene's germline CDR1 is MNHNS and CDR2 SASEGT. The CDR3 region is CARRQEEASF. The CDR3 DNA reads as TGTGCCAGAAGACAGGAAGAAGCTTCCTTT.

This clonotype was detected ten times or more. The chain links TRBV19 to TRBJ1-5, with D unresolved. From germline, CDR1 is LNHDA and CDR2 SQIVND (reference sequence). The CDR3 is 15 residues long. V was trimmed by 1 base and J by 6 bases, leaving 13 bases between them. The DNA for the CDR3 is TGTGCCAGTAGTATAGGGGCCAGAGTTGGTCAGCCCCAGCATTTT. As protein: CASSIGARVGQPQHF.

Many counts were recorded for this clonotype. The J gene is TRBJ2-7, the V gene TRBV4-1; D might be TRBD1 (6 bases). Germline V gene sequence: CDR1 MGHRA, CDR2 YSYEKL. Deletions cut 1 base from V and 2 bases from J, with 9 bases between. The length of the CDR3 is 14 residues. CDR3 region: CASSQGRGTYEQYF. CDR3 DNA sequence: TGCGCCAGCAGCCAAGGCAGGGGAACCTACGAGCAGTACTTC.

This clonotype has at least ten counts. The J gene is TRBJ1-1, the V gene TRBV24-1, with 10 bases aligning to TRBD1. The CDR3 covers 17 residues. CDR1 is KGHDR and CDR2 is SFDVKD in the germline V gene. V trimming: 4 bases; J trimming: 1 base; junction bases outside the gene matches: 8. DNA of the CDR3: TGTGCCACCAGTGACCCCCGAGACAGGGGGCGGAACACTGAAGCTTTCTTT. Translating it yields CATSDPRDRGRNTEAFF.

This clonotype was counted many times. The rearrangement links TRBV6-5 to TRBJ1-1; D is unclear. This CDR3 has 14 amino acids. Germline CDR1 and CDR2: MNHEY and SVGAGI. The V end was cut by 0 bases, the J end by 1 base, with 6 bases between. The CDR3 DNA reads as TGTGCCAGCAGTTACTCGAGTTCGAACACTGAAGCTTTCTTT. Its translation is CASSYSSSNTEAFF.

At least ten counts were recorded for this clonotype. The V and J genes are TRBV11-2 and TRBJ1-1, with D perhaps TRBD1 (5 bases). This CDR3 has 15 amino acids. Germline CDR1 SGHAT, CDR2 FQNNGV. Trimming took off 3 bases at V and 0 bases at J, with 11 bases between the two ends. This chain's CDR3 is CASSLTDLMNTEAFF. CDR3 in DNA: TGTGCCAGCAGCTTGACAGATTTAATGAACACTGAAGCTTTCTTT.

The chain combines TRBV4-1 with TRBJ1-5, with TRBD1 as a possible D gene (6 bases). Per germline, CDR1 MGHRA and CDR2 YSYEKL. The CDR3 totals 16 residues. The V and J ends lost 2 bases and 4 bases respectively, with 15 bases between them. In nucleotides, the CDR3 is TGCGCCAGCAGCCAAATCCCCGGGGGGGCAAATCAGCCCCAGCATTTT. It translates to CASSQIPGGANQPQHF.

V gene TRBV20-1 combines with J gene TRBJ1-1; TRBD1 aligns across 8 bases. This CDR3 is 13 amino acids long. The germline gives CDR1 DFQATT, CDR2 SNEGSKA (reference sequence). The V segment lost 3 bases and the J segment 5 bases; nucleotides outside the gene matches: 5. The CDR3 sequence: CSARTGEGTEAFF. The DNA for the CDR3 is TGCAGTGCTAGGACAGGGGAGGGGACTGAAGCTTTCTTT.

This clonotype was counted many times. The chain recombines TRBV20-1 with TRBJ2-5; 9 nucleotides match TRBD2. The V gene's germline CDR1 is DFQATT and CDR2 SNEGSKA (reference sequence). The CDR3 extends over 15 amino acids. J lost 4 bases, V lost 3 bases, and 9 bases had no gene match. Written as DNA, the CDR3 is TGCAGTGCTAGCGAGCGGGGGGTACTGGGAGAGACCCAGTACTTC. Protein: CSASERGVLGETQYF.